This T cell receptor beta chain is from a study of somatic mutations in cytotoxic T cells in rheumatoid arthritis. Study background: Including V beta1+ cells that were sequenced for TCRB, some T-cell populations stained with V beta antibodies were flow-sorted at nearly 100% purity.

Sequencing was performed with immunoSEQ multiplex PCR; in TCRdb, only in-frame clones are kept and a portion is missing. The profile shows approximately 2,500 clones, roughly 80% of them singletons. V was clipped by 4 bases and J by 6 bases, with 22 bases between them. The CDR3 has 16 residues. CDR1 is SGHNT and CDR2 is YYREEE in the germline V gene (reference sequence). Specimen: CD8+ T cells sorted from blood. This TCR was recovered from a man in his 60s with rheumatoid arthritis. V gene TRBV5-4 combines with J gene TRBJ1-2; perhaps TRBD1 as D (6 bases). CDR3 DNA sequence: TGTGCCAGCAGCGATTACAGGGATTTCGAACAGGATGGCTACACCTTC. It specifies CASSDYRDFEQDGYTF.